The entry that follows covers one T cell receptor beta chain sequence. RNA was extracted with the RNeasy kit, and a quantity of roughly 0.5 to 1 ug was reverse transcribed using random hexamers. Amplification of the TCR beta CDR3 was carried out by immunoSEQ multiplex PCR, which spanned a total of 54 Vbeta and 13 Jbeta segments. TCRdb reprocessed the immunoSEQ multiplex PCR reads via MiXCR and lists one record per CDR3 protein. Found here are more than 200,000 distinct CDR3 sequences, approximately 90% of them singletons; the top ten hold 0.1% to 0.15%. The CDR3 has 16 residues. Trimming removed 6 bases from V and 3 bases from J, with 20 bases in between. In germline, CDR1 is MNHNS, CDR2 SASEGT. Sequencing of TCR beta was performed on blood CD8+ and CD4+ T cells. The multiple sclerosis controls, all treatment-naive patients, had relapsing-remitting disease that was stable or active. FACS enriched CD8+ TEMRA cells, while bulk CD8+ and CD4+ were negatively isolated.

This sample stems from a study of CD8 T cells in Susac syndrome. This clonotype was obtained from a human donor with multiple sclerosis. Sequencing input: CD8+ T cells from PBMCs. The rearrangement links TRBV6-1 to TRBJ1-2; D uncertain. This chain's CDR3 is CASRGGFSVSDYGYTF. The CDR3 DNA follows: TGTGCCAGCAGGGGTGGATTTTCGGTGTCGGACTATGGCTACACCTTC.